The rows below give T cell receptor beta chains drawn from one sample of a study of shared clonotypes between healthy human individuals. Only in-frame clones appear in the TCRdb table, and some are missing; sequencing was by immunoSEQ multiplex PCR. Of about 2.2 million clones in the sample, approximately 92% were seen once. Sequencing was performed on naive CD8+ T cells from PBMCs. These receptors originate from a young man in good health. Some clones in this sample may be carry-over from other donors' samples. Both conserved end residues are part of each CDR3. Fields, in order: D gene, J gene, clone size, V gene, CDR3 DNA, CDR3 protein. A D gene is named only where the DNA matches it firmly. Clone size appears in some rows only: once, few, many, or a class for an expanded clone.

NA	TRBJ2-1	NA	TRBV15	TGTGCCACCAGCAGAGCCCAGGGAAATGAGCAGTTCTTC	CATSRAQGNEQFF
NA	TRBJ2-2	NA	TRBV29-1	TGCAGCGCCTCGGGGGACGGCGTGGAGCTGTTTTTT	CSASGDGVELFF
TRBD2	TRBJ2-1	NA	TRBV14	TGTGCCAGCAGCCTCCCCCTAGGACTAGCGGGAAAGAATGAGCAGTTCTTC	CASSLPLGLAGKNEQFF
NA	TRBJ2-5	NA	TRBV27	TGTGCCAGCAGTCCCGGGATTAACCCGTCGGAGACCCAGTACTTC	CASSPGINPSETQYF
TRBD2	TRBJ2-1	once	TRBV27	TGTGCCAGCAGTCAAATAGCGGGAGGGTCCTACAATGAGCAGTTCTTC	CASSQIAGGSYNEQFF
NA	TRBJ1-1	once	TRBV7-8	TGTGCCAGCAGCTTAGGTTTAGAAGCTGGGGCAGGGCGTGCTTTCTTT	CASSLGLEAGAGRAFF
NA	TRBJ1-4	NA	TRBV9	TGTGCCAGCAGCGAAGGGAAGAGGACTAATGAAAAACTGTTTTTT	CASSEGKRTNEKLFF
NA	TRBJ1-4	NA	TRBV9	TGTGCCAGCAGCGTAGGTGGCCCAAGTCTCCATGAAAAACTGTTTTTT	CASSVGGPSLHEKLFF
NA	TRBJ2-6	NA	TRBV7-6	TGTGCCAGCAGCTTAGTAGTCCGGGACCACGCCTCTGGGGCCAACGTCCTGACTTTC	CASSLVVRDHASGANVLTF
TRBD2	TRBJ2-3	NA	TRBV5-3	TGTGCCAGAAGCCCACCCCCTAGCGGGCGAATAGATACGCAGTATTTT	CARSPPPSGRIDTQYF
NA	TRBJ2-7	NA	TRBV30	TGTGCCTGGGATATAGGGCTGGTCGGAAACTACTACGAGCAGTACTTC	CAWDIGLVGNYYEQYF
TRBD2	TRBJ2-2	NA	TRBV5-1	TGCGCCAGCAGCCCGAGGAGGACTAGCCGGGGCACCGGGGAGCTGTTTTTT	CASSPRRTSRGTGELFF
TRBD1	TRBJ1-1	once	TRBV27	TGTGCCAGCAGTAAGATGGACAGGCCCACTGAAGCTTTCTTT	CASSKMDRPTEAFF
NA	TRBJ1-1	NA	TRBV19	TGTGCCAGTAGTACGGGACGCATAAACACTGAAGCTTTCTTT	CASSTGRINTEAFF
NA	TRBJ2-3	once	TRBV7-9	TGTGCCAGCAGCTTTCCTAAAGGGACAGATACGCAGTATTTT	CASSFPKGTDTQYF
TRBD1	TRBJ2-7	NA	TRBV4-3	TGCGCCAGCAGCCCCCGGGACAGGCCCTACGAGCAGTACTTC	CASSPRDRPYEQYF
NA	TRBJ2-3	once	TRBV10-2	TGCGCCAGCAGTGCTCTGGGCTCAATTGATACGCAGTATTTT	CASSALGSIDTQYF
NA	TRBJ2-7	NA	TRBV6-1	TGTGCCAGCAGTGAAGAGGGGGTACGGTCCTACGAGCAGTACTTC	CASSEEGVRSYEQYF
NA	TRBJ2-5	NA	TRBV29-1	TGCAGCGTTGAAATTACACAGACCCAGTACTTC	CSVEITQTQYF
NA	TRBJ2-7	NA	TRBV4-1	TGCGCCAGCAGCCAAGGCGGGCGGATCGCCTACGAGCAGTACTTC	CASSQGGRIAYEQYF
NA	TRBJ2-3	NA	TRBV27	TGTGCCAGCAGTTTCCCAGACAGTGGTACGCAGTATTTT	CASSFPDSGTQYF
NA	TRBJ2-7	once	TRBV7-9	TGTGCCAGCAGTCGACAGAGCCCCGGGCAGTACTTC	CASSRQSPGQYF
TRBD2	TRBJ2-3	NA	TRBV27	TGTGCCAGCAGTTTCCTCGGGACTAGCGGAATCACAGATACGCAGTATTTT	CASSFLGTSGITDTQYF
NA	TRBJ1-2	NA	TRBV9	TGTGCCAGCAGCCCTCCACAGGAGAGTAACTATGGCTACACCTTC	CASSPPQESNYGYTF
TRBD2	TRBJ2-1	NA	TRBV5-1	TGCGCCAGCAGCCAGGGACTAGCGGGAGGGAATGAGCAGTTCTTC	CASSQGLAGGNEQFF
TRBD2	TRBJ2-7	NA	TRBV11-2	TGTGCCAGCAGCTTCGTCCCGGGAGGGCCACAAGAGCAGTACTTC	CASSFVPGGPQEQYF
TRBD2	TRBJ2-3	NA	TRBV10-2	TGCGCCAGCACCCCGACTAGCGGGCCCAGTGATACGCAGTATTTT	CASTPTSGPSDTQYF
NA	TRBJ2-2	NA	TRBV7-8	TGTGCCAGCAGCCCGTGGGGCGCCACGGGGGAGCTGTTTTTT	CASSPWGATGELFF
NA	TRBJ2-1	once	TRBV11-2	TGTGCCAGCAGCTCCAGCATCTACAATGAGCAGTTCTTC	CASSSSIYNEQFF
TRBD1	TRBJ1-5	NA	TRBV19	TGTGCCAGTAGATGGACAGGCAGAATCGATAGCAATCAGCCCCAGCATTTT	CASRWTGRIDSNQPQHF
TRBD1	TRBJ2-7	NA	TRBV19	TGTGCCAGTGCGACCGGGACAGGGTTTTTCTACGAGCAGTACTTC	CASATGTGFFYEQYF
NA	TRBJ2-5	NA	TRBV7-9	TGTGCCAGCAGCCGCCGGACAGCCACAGAGACCCAGTACTTC	CASSRRTATETQYF
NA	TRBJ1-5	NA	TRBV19	TGTGCCAGTAGTATCTCCGACGGGCAGCCCCAGCATTTT	CASSISDGQPQHF
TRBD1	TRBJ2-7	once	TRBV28	TGTGCCAGCAGGGACAGGAAGGGACCTAGGAGCTCCTACGAGCAGTACTTC	CASRDRKGPRSSYEQYF
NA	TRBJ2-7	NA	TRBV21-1	TGTGCCAGCAGCAAAGAGCTAGAGGGGTCGTACGAGCAGTACTTC	CASSKELEGSYEQYF
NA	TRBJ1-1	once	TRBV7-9	TGTGCCAGCAGCTTAACTCACCCCGGGGCACAAGCTTTCTTT	CASSLTHPGAQAFF
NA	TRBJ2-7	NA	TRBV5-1	TGCGCCAGCAGCTTGACAGGAGTCGGACCTGGCGAGCAGTACTTC	CASSLTGVGPGEQYF
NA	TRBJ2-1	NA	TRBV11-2	TGTGCCAGCAGCTTAGGATCCAACCTCTATGAGCAGTTCTTC	CASSLGSNLYEQFF
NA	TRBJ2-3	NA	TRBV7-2	TGTGCCAGCAGCTTGGGCACAGATACGCAGTATTTT	CASSLGTDTQYF
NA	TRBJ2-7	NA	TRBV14	TGTGCCAGCAGCCAAGGTAAGCTCGGGTATGCGCCCGAGCAGTACTTC	CASSQGKLGYAPEQYF
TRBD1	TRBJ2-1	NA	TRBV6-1	TGTGCCACCGACAGGGCGGGCAATGAGCAGTTCTTC	CATDRAGNEQFF
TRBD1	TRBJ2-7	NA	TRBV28	TGTGCCAGCAGTGCCCTGACAGGGCTGGCCTACGAGCAGTACTTC	CASSALTGLAYEQYF
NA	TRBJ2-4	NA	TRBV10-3	TGTGCCATCGGGGATGGGGGCGACATTCAGTACTTC	CAIGDGGDIQYF
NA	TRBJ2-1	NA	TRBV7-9	TGTGCCAGCAGCTTGCGCGGCTCCTACAATGAGCAGTTCTTC	CASSLRGSYNEQFF
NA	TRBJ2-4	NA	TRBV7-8	TGTGCCAGCAGCTTATCGCTCCGGGGCAAAAACATTCAGTACTTC	CASSLSLRGKNIQYF
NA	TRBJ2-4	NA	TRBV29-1	TGCAGCGCCGAAACGGGGGCCAAAAACATTCAGTACTTC	CSAETGAKNIQYF
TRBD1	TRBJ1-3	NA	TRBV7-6	TGTGCCAGCAGCTTATACAGGGGCACGACCGGGCACACCATATATTTT	CASSLYRGTTGHTIYF
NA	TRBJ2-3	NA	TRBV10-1	TGCGCCAGCAGTCCCGGGGCAGGGGCCACATTAAGCACAGATACGCAGTATTTT	CASSPGAGATLSTDTQYF
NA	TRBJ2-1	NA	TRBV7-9	TGTGCCAGCAGTCCCGACCCCTACAATGAGCAGTTCTTC	CASSPDPYNEQFF
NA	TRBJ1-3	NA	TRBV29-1	TGCAGCGTTGTTGGCAGCTCTGGAAACACCATATATTTT	CSVVGSSGNTIYF
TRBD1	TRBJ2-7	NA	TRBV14	TGTGCCAGCAGCCAGGAATTACCGGGACAGGGTCACGAGCAGTACTTC	CASSQELPGQGHEQYF
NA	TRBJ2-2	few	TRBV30	TGTGCCTGGAGTGTGGGTCGGGAGCTGTTTTTT	CAWSVGRELFF
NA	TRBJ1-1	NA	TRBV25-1	TGTGCCAGCAGCCCTATGAACACTGAAGCTTTCTTT	CASSPMNTEAFF
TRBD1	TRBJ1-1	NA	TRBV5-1	TGCGCCAGCAGCTTCGGACAGGGAGGTAGCACTGAAGCTTTCTTT	CASSFGQGGSTEAFF